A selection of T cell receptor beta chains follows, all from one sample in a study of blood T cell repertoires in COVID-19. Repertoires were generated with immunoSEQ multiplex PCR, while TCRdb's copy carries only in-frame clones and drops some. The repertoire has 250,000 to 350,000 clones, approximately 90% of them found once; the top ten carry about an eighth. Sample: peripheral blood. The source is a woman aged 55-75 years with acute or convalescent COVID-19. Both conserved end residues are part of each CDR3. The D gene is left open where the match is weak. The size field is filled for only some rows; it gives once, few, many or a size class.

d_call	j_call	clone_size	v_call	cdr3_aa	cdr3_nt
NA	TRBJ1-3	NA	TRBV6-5	CASSYAEGSGNTIYF	TGTGCCAGCAGTTACGCAGAGGGCTCTGGAAACACCATATATTTT
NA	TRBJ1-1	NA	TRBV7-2	CASSLHLNQAEAFF	TGTGCCAGCAGCTTACATTTGAACCAGGCTGAAGCTTTCTTT
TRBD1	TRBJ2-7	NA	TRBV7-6	CASSHGDRGNEQYF	TGTGCCAGCAGCCACGGGGACAGGGGAAACGAGCAGTACTTC
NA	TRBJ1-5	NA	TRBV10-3	CAISDGHSNQPQHF	TGTGCCATCAGTGACGGACACAGCAATCAGCCCCAGCATTTT
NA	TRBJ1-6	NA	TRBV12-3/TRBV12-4	CASSLGRLPLHF	TGTGCCAGCAGTTTAGGACGACTCCCCCTCCACTTT
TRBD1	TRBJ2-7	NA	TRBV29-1	CSVLDRGSSYEQYF	TGCAGCGTTTTGGACAGGGGGAGCTCCTACGAGCAGTACTTC
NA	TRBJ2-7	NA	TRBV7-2	CASSAGQRTYEQYF	TGTGCCAGCAGCGCGGGACAGAGGACCTACGAGCAGTACTTC
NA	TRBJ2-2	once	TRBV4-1	CATQLATNTGELFF	TGCGCCACCCAGCTAGCGACGAACACCGGGGAGCTGTTTTTT
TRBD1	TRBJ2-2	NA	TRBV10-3	CAISAGTGVVGELFF	TGTGCCATCAGTGCCGGGACAGGGGTGGTCGGGGAGCTGTTTTTT
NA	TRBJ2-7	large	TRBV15	CATSRVPGEEQYF	TGTGCCACCAGCAGAGTGCCAGGGGAGGAGCAGTACTTC
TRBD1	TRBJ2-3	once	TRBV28	CAVGGLGVKYF	TGTGCCGTAGGGGGCCTCGGGGTGAAGTATTTT
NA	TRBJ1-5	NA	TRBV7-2	CASSLDQGQQPQHF	TGTGCCAGCAGCTTAGACCAGGGGCAGCAGCCCCAGCATTTT
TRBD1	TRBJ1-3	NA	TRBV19	CASSTQLTGFSGNTIYF	TGTGCCAGTAGTACACAACTGACAGGGTTCTCCGGAAACACCATATATTTT
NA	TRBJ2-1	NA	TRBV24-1	CATSRTTYNEQFF	TGTGCCACCAGTAGAACGACTTACAATGAGCAGTTCTTC
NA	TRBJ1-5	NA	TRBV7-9	CASSLAGNARTVGPQHF	TGTGCCAGCAGCTTAGCGGGGAACGCACGGACAGTGGGGCCCCAGCATTTT
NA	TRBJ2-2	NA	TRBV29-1	CSGTGSDTTGELFF	TGCAGCGGCACCGGGAGCGATACCACCGGGGAGCTGTTTTTT
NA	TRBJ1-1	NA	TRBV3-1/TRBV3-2	CASSQGGNTEAFF	TGTGCCAGCAGCCAGGGGGGGAACACTGAAGCTTTCTTT
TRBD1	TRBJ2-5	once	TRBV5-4	CASSRGQGGGETQYF	TGTGCCAGCAGCAGGGGACAGGGGGGAGGAGAGACCCAGTACTTC
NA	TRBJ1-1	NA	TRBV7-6	CASSLVDRNTEAFF	TGTGCCAGCAGCTTAGTGGACAGGAACACTGAAGCTTTCTTT
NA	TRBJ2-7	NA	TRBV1	CTSSPPGRDRALF	TGCACCAGCAGCCCCCCCGGCCGGGACAGGGCGCTCTTC
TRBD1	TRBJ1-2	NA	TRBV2	CASTFDRGLSNYGYTF	TGTGCCAGCACCTTCGACAGGGGGCTCTCTAACTATGGCTACACCTTC
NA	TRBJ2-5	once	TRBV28	CASTRGTRSETQYF	TGTGCCAGCACTCGGGGGACCCGCAGTGAGACCCAGTACTTC
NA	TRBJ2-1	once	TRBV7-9	CASSLVLAATYNEQFF	TGTGCCAGCAGCTTAGTCCTGGCGGCCACCTACAATGAGCAGTTCTTC
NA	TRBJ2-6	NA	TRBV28	CASSFRGGTGANVLTF	TGTGCCAGCAGTTTTAGGGGAGGGACAGGGGCCAACGTCCTGACTTTC
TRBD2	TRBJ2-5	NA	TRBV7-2	CASSLAGLPETQYF	TGTGCCAGCAGCTTAGCGGGACTACCAGAGACCCAGTACTTC
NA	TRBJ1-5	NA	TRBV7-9	CASSLEKGWGSDQPQHF	TGTGCCAGCAGCTTAGAGAAGGGGTGGGGTTCGGATCAGCCCCAGCATTTT
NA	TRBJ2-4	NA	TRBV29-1	CSVVEGRDIQYF	TGCAGCGTTGTAGAAGGTCGGGACATTCAGTACTTC
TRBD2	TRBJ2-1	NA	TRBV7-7	CASSLLEYGTILDEQFF	TGTGCCAGCAGCTTACTCGAATACGGGACTATTCTTGATGAGCAGTTCTTC
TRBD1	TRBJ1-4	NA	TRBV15	CATSRRTGNNEKLFF	TGTGCCACCAGCCGACGGACAGGGAATAATGAAAAACTGTTTTTT
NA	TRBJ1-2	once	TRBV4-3	CASSQDRGPAIRGYTF	TGCGCCAGCAGCCAAGACAGGGGCCCAGCTATAAGGGGCTACACCTTC
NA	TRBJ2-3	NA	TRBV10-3	CAISGSGTQYF	TGTGCCATCAGTGGGAGTGGAACGCAGTATTTT
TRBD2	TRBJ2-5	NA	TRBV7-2	CASSGLAGIETQYF	TGTGCCAGCAGCGGACTAGCGGGGATAGAGACCCAGTACTTC
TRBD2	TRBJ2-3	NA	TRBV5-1	CASSRQASGGRDTQYF	TGCGCCAGCAGCCGGCAGGCTAGCGGGGGAAGGGATACGCAGTATTTT
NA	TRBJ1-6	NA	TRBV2	CASTEGYNSPLHF	TGTGCCAGCACCGAGGGTTATAATTCACCCCTCCACTTT
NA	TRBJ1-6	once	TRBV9	CASSVGPRGNSPLHF	TGTGCCAGCAGCGTAGGCCCCAGGGGTAATTCACCCCTCCACTTT
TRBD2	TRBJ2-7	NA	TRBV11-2	CASSLGASGSQQYF	TGTGCCAGCAGCTTAGGGGCTAGCGGGAGCCAGCAGTACTTC
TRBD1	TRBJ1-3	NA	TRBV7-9	CASSLVQGGSGNTIYF	TGTGCCAGCAGCTTAGTTCAGGGGGGCTCTGGAAACACCATATATTTT
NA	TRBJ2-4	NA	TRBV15	CATSTAEGSPLGPKNIQYF	TGTGCCACCAGCACCGCGGAGGGGAGCCCGTTGGGACCCAAAAACATTCAGTACTTC
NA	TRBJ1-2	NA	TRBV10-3	CAIKGGAYGYTF	TGTGCCATCAAGGGAGGGGCCTATGGCTACACCTTC
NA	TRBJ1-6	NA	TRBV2	CASKGSRNSPLHF	TGTGCCAGCAAGGGGTCCAGAAATTCACCCCTCCACTTT
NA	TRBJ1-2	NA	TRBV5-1	CASSHASTDYGYTF	TGCGCCAGCAGCCACGCCTCAACAGACTATGGCTACACCTTC
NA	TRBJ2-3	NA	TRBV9	CASSVGPGADTQYF	TGTGCCAGCAGCGTAGGACCGGGGGCAGATACGCAGTATTTT
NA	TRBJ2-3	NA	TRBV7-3	CASSPGHGTDTQYF	TGTGCCAGCAGCCCGGGACATGGCACAGATACGCAGTATTTT
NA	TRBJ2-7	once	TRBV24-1	CATSDPTTNGEQYF	TGTGCCACCAGTGATCCTACTACAAACGGGGAGCAGTACTTC
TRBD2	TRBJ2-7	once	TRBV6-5	CASSRQLAEVYEQYF	TGTGCCAGCAGTCGCCAACTAGCGGAGGTCTACGAGCAGTACTTC
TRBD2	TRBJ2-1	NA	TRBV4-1	CASSPGGAGGGSGQFF	TGCGCCAGCAGCCCGGGCGGAGCGGGAGGGGGGTCCGGGCAGTTCTTC
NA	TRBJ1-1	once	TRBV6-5	CASSLDSMNTEAFF	TGTGCCAGCAGTTTGGACAGTATGAACACTGAAGCTTTCTTT
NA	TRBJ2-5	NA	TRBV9	CASSVAGETQYF	TGTGCCAGCAGCGTAGCGGGAGAGACCCAGTACTTC
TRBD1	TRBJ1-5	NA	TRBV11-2	CASSLGSGRGHQPQHF	TGTGCCAGCAGCTTAGGATCGGGCAGGGGGCATCAGCCCCAGCATTTT
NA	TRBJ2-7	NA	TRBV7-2	CASSLVPDRTYEQYF	TGTGCCAGCAGCTTAGTACCCGACAGAACCTACGAGCAGTACTTC
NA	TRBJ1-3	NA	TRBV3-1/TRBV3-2	CASSPSDRVLSGNTIYF	TGTGCCAGCAGCCCCTCGGACAGAGTCCTCTCTGGAAACACCATATATTTT
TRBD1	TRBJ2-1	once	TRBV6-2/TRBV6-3	CASSWTGTNEQFF	TGTGCCAGCAGTTGGACAGGGACCAATGAGCAGTTCTTC
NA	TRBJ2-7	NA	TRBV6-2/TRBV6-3	CASSARIREVEQYF	TGTGCCAGCAGCGCCCGAATCCGCGAAGTCGAGCAGTACTTC
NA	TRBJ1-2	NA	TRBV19	CASSIDIQSGYTF	TGTGCCAGTAGTATAGATATCCAGTCGGGCTACACCTTC
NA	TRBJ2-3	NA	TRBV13	CASSLSVLEYPTDTQYF	TGTGCCAGCAGCTTATCCGTACTAGAGTACCCCACAGATACGCAGTATTTT
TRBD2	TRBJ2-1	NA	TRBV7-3	CASSLLSGRVNEQFF	TGTGCCAGCAGCTTATTAAGCGGGAGGGTTAATGAGCAGTTCTTC
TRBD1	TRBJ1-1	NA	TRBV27	CASSSGGTEAFF	TGTGCCAGCAGTTCAGGGGGCACTGAAGCTTTCTTT
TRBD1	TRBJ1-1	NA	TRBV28	CASSYQRGRGTEAFF	TGTGCCAGCAGTTATCAAAGGGGGCGGGGAACTGAAGCTTTCTTT
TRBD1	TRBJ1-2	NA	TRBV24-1	CATSDSTGANYGYTF	TGTGCCACCAGTGATTCGACAGGGGCCAACTATGGCTACACCTTC